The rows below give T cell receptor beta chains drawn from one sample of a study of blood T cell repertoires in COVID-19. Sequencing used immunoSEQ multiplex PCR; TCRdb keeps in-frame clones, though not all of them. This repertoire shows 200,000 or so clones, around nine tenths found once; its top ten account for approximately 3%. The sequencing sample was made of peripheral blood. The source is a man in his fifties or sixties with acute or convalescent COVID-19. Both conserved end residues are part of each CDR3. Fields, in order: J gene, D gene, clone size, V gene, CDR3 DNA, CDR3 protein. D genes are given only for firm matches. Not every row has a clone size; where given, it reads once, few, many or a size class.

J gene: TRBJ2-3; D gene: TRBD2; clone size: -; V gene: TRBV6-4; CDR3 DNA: TGTGCCAGCAGTCGGACTAGCGGGACACGCACAGATACGCAGTATTTT; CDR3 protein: CASSRTSGTRTDTQYF
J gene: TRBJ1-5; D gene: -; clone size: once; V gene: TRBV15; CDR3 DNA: TGTGCCACCAGCAGAGTGGGGGCGGGTAGCAATCAGCCCCAGCATTTT; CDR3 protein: CATSRVGAGSNQPQHF
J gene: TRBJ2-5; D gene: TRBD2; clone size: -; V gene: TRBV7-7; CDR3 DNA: TGTGCCAGCAGCCGGGGACTAGCGGGGGCCGGAGAGACCCAGTACTTC; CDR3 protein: CASSRGLAGAGETQYF
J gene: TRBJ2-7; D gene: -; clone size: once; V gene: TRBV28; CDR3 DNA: TGTGTCAGCAGTTCCCTCCGAAGGAGCTACGAGCAGTACTTC; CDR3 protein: CVSSSLRRSYEQYF
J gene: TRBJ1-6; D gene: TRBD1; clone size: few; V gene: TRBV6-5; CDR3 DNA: TGTGCCGCAGCCCCCGGGACAGGGGGGAATTCACCCCTCCACTTT; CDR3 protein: CAAAPGTGGNSPLHF
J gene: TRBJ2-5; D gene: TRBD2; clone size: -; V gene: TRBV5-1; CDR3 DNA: TGCGCCAGCAGCTCGACGACTAGCGGGGGGGTCCCCATGGAGACCCAGTACTTC; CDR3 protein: CASSSTTSGGVPMETQYF
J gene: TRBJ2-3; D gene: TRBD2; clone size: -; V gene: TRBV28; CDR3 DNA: TGTGCCAGCAGCCCGACTAGCGGGGGGCAAGATACGCAGTATTTT; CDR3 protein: CASSPTSGGQDTQYF
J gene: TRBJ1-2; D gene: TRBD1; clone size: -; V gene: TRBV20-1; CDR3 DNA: TGCAGTGCTAGTTCCGCCCCGGGACAGACTAACTATGGCTACACCTTC; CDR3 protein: CSASSAPGQTNYGYTF
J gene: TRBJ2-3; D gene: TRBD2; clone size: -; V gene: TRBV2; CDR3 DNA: TGTGCCAGCAGTGAAGGGCGGGGGGTCACAGATACGCAGTATTTT; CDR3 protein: CASSEGRGVTDTQYF
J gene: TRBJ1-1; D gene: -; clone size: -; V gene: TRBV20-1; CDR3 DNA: TGCAGTGCTAGTTTATCAGGGTCCCACACTGAAGCTTTCTTT; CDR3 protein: CSASLSGSHTEAFF
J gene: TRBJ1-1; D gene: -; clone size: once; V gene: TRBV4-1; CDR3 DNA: TGCGCCAGCAGACCCGGGGGGAACACTGAAGCTTTCTTT; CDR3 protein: CASRPGGNTEAFF
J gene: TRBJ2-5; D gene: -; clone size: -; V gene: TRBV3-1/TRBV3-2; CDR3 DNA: TGTGCCAGCAGCCAAGAGGTGGGGGCAGTCGAGACCCAGTACTTC; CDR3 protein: CASSQEVGAVETQYF
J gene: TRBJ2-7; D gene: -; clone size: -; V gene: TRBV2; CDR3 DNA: TGTGCCAGCAGTGCATCCCCTGGGGGGAACGAGCAGTACTTC; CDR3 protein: CASSASPGGNEQYF
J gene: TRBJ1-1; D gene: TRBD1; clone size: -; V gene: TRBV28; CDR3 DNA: TGTGCCAGCAGTTCCGGGACAGGGGGCGGAGCTTTCTTT; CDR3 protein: CASSSGTGGGAFF
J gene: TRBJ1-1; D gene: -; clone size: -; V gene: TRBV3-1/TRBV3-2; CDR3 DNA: TGTGCCAGCAGCCAAAGGGTGGTCCCCGGGGAGGGAAGGGGCACTGAAGCTTTCTTT; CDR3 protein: CASSQRVVPGEGRGTEAFF
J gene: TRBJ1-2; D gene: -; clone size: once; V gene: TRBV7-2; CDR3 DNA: TGTGCCAGCAGTCCCCCGGCTAACTATGGCTACACCTTC; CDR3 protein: CASSPPANYGYTF
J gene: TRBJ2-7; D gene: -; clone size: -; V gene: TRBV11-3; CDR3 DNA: TGTGCCAGCAGCTTATATGTTGCAGGGCAGGTGAGCTCCTACGAGCAGTACTTC; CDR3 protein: CASSLYVAGQVSSYEQYF
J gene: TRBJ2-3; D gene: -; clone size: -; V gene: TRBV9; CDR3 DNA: TGTGCCAGCAGCGTAATGGGGGCCCAGGGTACGCAGTATTTT; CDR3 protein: CASSVMGAQGTQYF
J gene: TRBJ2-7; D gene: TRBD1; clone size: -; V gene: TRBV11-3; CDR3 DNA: TGTGCCAGCAGCAGAGGGACAGACTCCTACGAGCAGTACTTC; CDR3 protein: CASSRGTDSYEQYF
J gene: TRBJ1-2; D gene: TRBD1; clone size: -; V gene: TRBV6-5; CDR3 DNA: TGTGCCAGCAGGGAGACCGGGACAGGGAGTGGTGGCTACACCTTC; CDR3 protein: CASRETGTGSGGYTF
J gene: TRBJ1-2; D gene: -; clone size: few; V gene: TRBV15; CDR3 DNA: TGTGCCACCAGCAGCCCGGGACTCAACTATGGCTACACCTTC; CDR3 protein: CATSSPGLNYGYTF
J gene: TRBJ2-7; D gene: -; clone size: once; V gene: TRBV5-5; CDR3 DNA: TGTGCCAGCAGCTTGCACAATTCCTACGAGCAGTACTTC; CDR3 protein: CASSLHNSYEQYF
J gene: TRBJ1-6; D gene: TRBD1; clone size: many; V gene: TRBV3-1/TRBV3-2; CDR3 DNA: TGTGCCAGCAGCGGCCAGACAGGGGTGCGATCACCCCTCCACTTT; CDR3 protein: CASSGQTGVRSPLHF
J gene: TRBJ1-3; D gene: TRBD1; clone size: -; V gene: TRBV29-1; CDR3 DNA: TGCAGCGTTGCAACAGGGGGGTTAAACACCATATATTTT; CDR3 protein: CSVATGGLNTIYF
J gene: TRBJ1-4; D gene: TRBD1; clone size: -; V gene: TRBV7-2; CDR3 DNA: TGTGCCAGCAGCTTAGGGACAGGGGGTGAAAAACTGTTTTTT; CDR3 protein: CASSLGTGGEKLFF
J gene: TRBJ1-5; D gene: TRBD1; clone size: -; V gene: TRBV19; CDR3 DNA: TGTGCCAGTAGTGGACAGGGCAGCGGGATGAGCAATCAGCCCCAGCATTTT; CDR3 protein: CASSGQGSGMSNQPQHF
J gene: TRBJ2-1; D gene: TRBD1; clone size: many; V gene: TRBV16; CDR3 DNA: TGTGCCAGCAGCCAGTTGACGACAGGGGATAATGAGCAGTTCTTC; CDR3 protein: CASSQLTTGDNEQFF
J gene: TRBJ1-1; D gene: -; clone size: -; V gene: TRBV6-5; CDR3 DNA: TGTGCCAGCAGCCTATTACAGGGATCTGAAGCTTTCTTT; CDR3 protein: CASSLLQGSEAFF
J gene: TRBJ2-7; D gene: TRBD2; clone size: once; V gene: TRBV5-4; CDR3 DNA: TGTGCCAGCAGCGCCCAGGGACTAGCGACCTACGAGCAGTACTTC; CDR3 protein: CASSAQGLATYEQYF
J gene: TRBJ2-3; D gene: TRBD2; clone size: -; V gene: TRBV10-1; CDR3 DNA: TGCGCCCGACTCGACGGCGGGCCCGCGGGGGGTACAGATACGCAGTATTTT; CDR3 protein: CARLDGGPAGGTDTQYF
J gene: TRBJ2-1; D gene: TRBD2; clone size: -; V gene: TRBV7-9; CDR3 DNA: TGTGCCAGCAGCTTAGGTAGCGGGGGGCCCAATGAGCAGTTCTTC; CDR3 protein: CASSLGSGGPNEQFF
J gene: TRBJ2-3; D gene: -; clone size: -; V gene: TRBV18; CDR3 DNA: TGTGCCAGCTCACCACGCGGGACAGATACGCAGTATTTT; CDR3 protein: CASSPRGTDTQYF
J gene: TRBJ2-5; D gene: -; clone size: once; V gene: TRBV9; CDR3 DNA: TGTGCCAGCAGCGTAGCCCCCCTACAGGGCCGAGAGACCCAGTACTTC; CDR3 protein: CASSVAPLQGRETQYF
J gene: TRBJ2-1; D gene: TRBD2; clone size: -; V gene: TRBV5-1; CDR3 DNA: TGCGCCAGCAGCTTCGGGACCGGGACTAGCAATGAGCAGTTCTTC; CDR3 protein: CASSFGTGTSNEQFF
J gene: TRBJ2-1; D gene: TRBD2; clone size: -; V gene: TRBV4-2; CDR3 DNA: TGTGCCAGCAGCCAAGATACGGCTAGCGGGGGCCGGAATGAGCAGTTCTTC; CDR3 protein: CASSQDTASGGRNEQFF
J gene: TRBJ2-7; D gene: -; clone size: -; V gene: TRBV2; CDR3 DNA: TGTGCCAGCAGCACAGGGTTCTACGAGCAGTACTTC; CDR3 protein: CASSTGFYEQYF
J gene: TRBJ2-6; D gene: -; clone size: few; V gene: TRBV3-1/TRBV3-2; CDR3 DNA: TGTGCCAGCAGCCGTCTCCTGACACTTAGCTCTGGGGCCAACGTCCTGACTTTC; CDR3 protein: CASSRLLTLSSGANVLTF
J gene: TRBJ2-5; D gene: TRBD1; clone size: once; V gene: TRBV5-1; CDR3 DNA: TGCGCCAGCACCCGGACAGGGTCGTCTCTCGAGACCCAGTACTTC; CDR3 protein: CASTRTGSSLETQYF
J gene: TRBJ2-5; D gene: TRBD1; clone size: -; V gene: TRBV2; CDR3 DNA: TGTGCCAGCCGAAGACAGGGGGCACGACAGGAGACCCAGTACTTC; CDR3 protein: CASRRQGARQETQYF
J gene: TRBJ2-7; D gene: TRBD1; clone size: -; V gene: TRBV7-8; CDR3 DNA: TGTGCCAGCAGCTTAGAAAAAGGGGGCTTCCTCCTTTACGAGCAGTACTTC; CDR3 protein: CASSLEKGGFLLYEQYF
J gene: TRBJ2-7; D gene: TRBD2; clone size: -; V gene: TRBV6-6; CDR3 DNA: TGTGCCAGCAGCCCTAGCGGGGGTCCCTACGAGCAGTACTTC; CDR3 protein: CASSPSGGPYEQYF
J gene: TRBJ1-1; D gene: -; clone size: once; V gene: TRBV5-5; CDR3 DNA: TGTGCCAGCAGCTTACAGGCGGTGAACACTGAAGCTTTCTTT; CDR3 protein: CASSLQAVNTEAFF
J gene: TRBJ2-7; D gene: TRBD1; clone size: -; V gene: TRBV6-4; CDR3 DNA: TGTGCCAGCAGTGACGGGACAGGGACAAAGCAGTACTTC; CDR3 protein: CASSDGTGTKQYF
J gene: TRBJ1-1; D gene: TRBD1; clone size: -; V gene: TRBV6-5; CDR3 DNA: TGTGCCAGCAGTTACACAGGACAGGGGGCTGGTGCTTTCTTT; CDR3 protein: CASSYTGQGAGAFF
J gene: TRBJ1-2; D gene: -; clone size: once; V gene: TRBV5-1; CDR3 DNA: TGCGCCAGCAGCTTGGTCGGAGGGGCGAACTATGGCTACACCTTC; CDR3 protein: CASSLVGGANYGYTF
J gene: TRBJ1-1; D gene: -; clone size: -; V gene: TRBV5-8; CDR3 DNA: TGTGCCAGCAGCTTGGGTGTGCGCCTGAACACTGAAGCTTTCTTT; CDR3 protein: CASSLGVRLNTEAFF